The rows below give T cell receptor beta chains drawn from one sample of a study of a mutant IDH1 vaccine in newly diagnosed glioma. These receptors have no known antigen. Sequenced by immunoSEQ multiplex PCR; TCRdb stores in-frame clones only, minus some. Of around 40,000 clones listed, around 91% are singletons. The source was PBMCs, collected from a glioma patient whose treatment included an IDH1 peptide vaccine. These receptors originate from a man aged 40-49 years with glioma. Both conserved end residues are part of each CDR3. The D gene is left open where the match is weak. Clone size appears in some rows only: once, few, many, or a class for an expanded clone.

once . TRBJ2-5 TRBV7-7 CASSFAGYQETQYF TGTGCCAGCAGCTTTGCAGGGTACCAAGAGACCCAGTACTTC
. TRBD1 TRBJ1-6 TRBV30 CAWSVGGTGVSPLHF TGTGCCTGGAGTGTAGGCGGGACAGGGGTATCACCCCTCCACTTT
. TRBD1 TRBJ2-5 TRBV7-2 CASSFNTGGLGETQYF TGTGCCAGCAGCTTCAATACAGGGGGGCTCGGGGAGACCCAGTACTTC
. . TRBJ2-5 TRBV7-2 CASRELGLPILYQETQYF TGTGCCAGCAGAGAATTGGGACTCCCAATATTGTACCAAGAGACCCAGTACTTC
. TRBD1 TRBJ1-5 TRBV7-9 CASSSDRDGTQPQHF TGTGCCAGCAGCTCGGACAGGGACGGTACTCAGCCCCAGCATTTT
once . TRBJ1-5 TRBV28 CAGGYSNQPQHF TGTGCGGGGGGGTATAGCAATCAGCCCCAGCATTTT
. . TRBJ1-1 TRBV29-1 CSVRGEGPNTEAFF TGCAGCGTGCGAGGGGAGGGACCGAACACTGAAGCTTTCTTT
once . TRBJ1-2 TRBV7-8 CASSLWGEGYTF TGTGCCAGCAGCTTATGGGGTGAAGGCTACACCTTC
. TRBD2 TRBJ2-1 TRBV6-4 CASSAGTSANEQFF TGTGCCAGCTCTGCCGGGACTAGCGCCAATGAGCAGTTCTTC
. . TRBJ2-1 TRBV11-2 CASSPGLHNEQFF TGTGCCAGCAGCCCGGGACTTCACAATGAGCAGTTCTTC
. TRBD1 TRBJ1-2 TRBV4-2 CASSQDTRTGIYGYTF TGTGCCAGCAGCCAAGATACCCGGACAGGGATCTATGGCTACACCTTC
few TRBD1 TRBJ1-1 TRBV30 CAWSVSTGSTEAFF TGTGCCTGGAGTGTATCGACAGGGAGCACTGAAGCTTTCTTT
few . TRBJ1-5 TRBV2 CASSPLMGNQPQHF TGTGCCAGCAGTCCCCTAATGGGGAATCAGCCCCAGCATTTT
. TRBD2 TRBJ2-5 TRBV18 CASSLGKWREHQETQYF TGTGCCAGCTCACTGGGGAAGTGGCGGGAGCACCAAGAGACCCAGTACTTC
. TRBD2 TRBJ2-2 TRBV10-2 CASMGGGNSIGELFF TGCGCCAGCATGGGCGGGGGGAACTCAATCGGGGAGCTGTTTTTT
. . TRBJ2-3 TRBV14 CASSHVQDTQYF TGTGCCAGCAGTCATGTCCAGGATACGCAGTATTTT
few . TRBJ2-3 TRBV9 CASSTRQTDTQYF TGTGCCAGCAGCACCCGACAGACAGATACGCAGTATTTT